This entry lists 5 T cell receptor beta chains sequenced from one sample in a study of T-cell memory formation after mild COVID-19. TCRdb reprocessed the 5' RACE reads via MiXCR and lists one record per CDR3 protein. Found here are around 320,000 distinct CDR3 sequences, about 13% of them singletons; the top ten hold 21%. The specimen was PBMCs or a T cell subset sorted from them (not recorded which). Every receptor here comes from a man in his late teens or twenties who had mild COVID-19 (a few samples of this study predate the infection). Cell type and time point are not known.

In its sample, this clonotype was seen a few times. The chain links TRBV5-6 to TRBJ2-4; D is perhaps TRBD1 or TRBD2 (5 bases each). The germline V gene has CDR1 SGHDT and CDR2 YYEEEE. V was cut by 4 bases and J by 6 bases, with 17 bases left in between. The CDR3 is 15 amino acids. Here the CDR3 DNA reads TGTGCCAGCAGCACGCCGACCGGTGGGGGAAACATTCAGTACTTC. Translating it yields CASSTPTGGGNIQYF.

The chain combines TRBV2 with TRBJ2-7; D possibly corresponds to TRBD1 (6 bases). Trimming shortened V by 2 bases and J by 3 bases, and 11 bases separated the two germline ends. CDR1 is SNHLY and CDR2 is FYNNEI in the germline V gene. CDR3 length equals 14 residues. As DNA, the CDR3 is TGTGCCAGCAGTGAATGGGCAGGGGTCTACGAGCAGTACTTC. It encodes CASSEWAGVYEQYF.

This clonotype has a handful of counts. The chain has TRBV6-2 or TRBV6-3 and TRBJ2-1; TRBD1 aligns across 7 bases. CDR1 is MNHEY and CDR2 is SVGEGT in the germline V gene. J gave up 10 bases and V 6 bases, and 12 bases lay outside the gene matches. The CDR3 length is 14 residues. The CDR3 DNA reads TGTGCCAGCAGCTTCTACAGGGGTGCGAGCGAGCAGTTCTTC. Translation gives CASSFYRGASEQFF.

The V call is TRBV5-4, the J call TRBJ1-1; D uncertain. V lost 4 bases, J lost 6 bases, and 13 bases lay in between. This CDR3 has 13 amino acids. CDR1 and CDR2 from the germline V gene are SGHNT and YYREEE (reference sequence). The CDR3 nucleotides are TGTGCCAGCAGCCCGGGCCTGGCCGCTGAAGCTTTCTTT. Translated: CASSPGLAAEAFF.

The V and J genes are TRBV28 and TRBJ2-2; no firm D call. V was clipped by 4 bases and J by 3 bases, with 9 bases between them. Germline CDR1 and CDR2: MDHEN and SYDVKM. The CDR3 runs 14 residues. CDR3 residues: CASSWRRDTGELFF. The CDR3 DNA reads as TGTGCCAGCAGTTGGAGACGGGACACCGGGGAGCTGTTTTTT.